Shown below are 9 T cell receptor beta chains from a single sample sequenced in a study of T-cell reconstitution after alpha-beta-depleted transplantation in children. TCRbeta library construction was performed incorporating unique molecular identifiers. One entry per CDR3 protein, called by TCRdb with MiXCR from the PCR reads. The table records about 900,000 distinct CDR3 sequences, about 29% of them present only once. This specimen consisted of PBMCs, mostly from graft donor cells, obtained 360 days after TCRalphabeta/CD19-depleted stem cell transplant. Receptors were obtained from a boy younger than two who had a stem cell transplant for SCID, so the T cells may come from the graft donor.

There are a few counts of this clonotype. The V call is TRBV7-9, the J call TRBJ1-5, with D unclear. Germline V CDR1 and CDR2: SEHNR, FQNEAQ (reference sequence). The CDR3 is 17 amino acids. Trimming pared 7 bases from V and 0 bases from J, leaving 19 bases between. Written as DNA, the CDR3 is TGTGCCAGCAACTTTACCAGAGAGGAGGGTAGCAATCAGCCCCAGCATTTT. Encoded protein: CASNFTREEGSNQPQHF.

This clonotype showed up just a few times. The chain recombines TRBV6-1 with TRBJ2-7; no definite D call. The CDR3 is 13 residues long. The V end was cut by 7 bases, the J end by 2 bases, with 12 bases between. Germline V lookup: CDR1 MNHNS, CDR2 SASEGT. The CDR3 is CASIQHQPYEQYF. CDR3 bases: TGTGCCAGCATCCAACACCAACCCTACGAGCAGTACTTC.

This clonotype has only one observation. This chain links TRBV7-2 with TRBJ2-3, with a possible D match to TRBD2 (6 bases). This CDR3 has 15 amino acids. V lost 5 bases to trimming and J lost 6 bases, with 18 bases between them. Looked up from germline, CDR1 is SGHTA and CDR2 is FQGNSA. The CDR3 DNA follows: TGTGCCAGCAGCCGAAGGGACTTACCAGGGGATACGCAGTATTTT. Its protein product is CASSRRDLPGDTQYF.

J is TRBJ2-2 and V is TRBV7-8; D may be TRBD1 or TRBD2 (6 bases each). The CDR3 extends over 19 amino acids. The V gene's germline CDR1 is SGHVS and CDR2 FQNEAQ. With 3 bases removed from V and 3 bases from J, the gap between germline ends came to 23 bases. The CDR3 sequence: CASSFYPRGHPEDTGELFF. The CDR3 DNA reads TGTGCCAGCAGCTTTTACCCCCGGGGGCACCCCGAAGACACCGGGGAGCTGTTTTTT.

The gene calls are TRBV18 and TRBJ1-5; D perhaps matches TRBD1 (6 bases). The CDR3 sequence is 14 residues long. Deletions cut 3 bases from V and 6 bases from J, with 12 bases between. Germline-derived CDR1 and CDR2 are KGHSH and LQKENI. This chain's CDR3 is CASSPETGFQPQHF. The CDR3 nucleotides are TGTGCCAGCTCACCGGAAACAGGGTTTCAGCCCCAGCATTTT.

The chain recombines TRBV28 with TRBJ1-1, with 8 nucleotides matching TRBD1. The CDR3 is 14 residues long. Per the germline V gene, CDR1 is MDHEN and CDR2 is SYDVKM. V lost 4 bases, J lost 4 bases, and 5 bases stayed unmatched. DNA for the CDR3: TGTGCCAGCAGTTACAGGGGGGCCTCCACTGAAGCTTTCTTT. This codes for CASSYRGASTEAFF. Supplemented by reference TRBV28 and TRBJ1-1, the full variable domain reads DVKVTQSSRYLVKRTGEKVFLECVQDMDHENMFWYRQDPGLGLRLIYFSYDVKMKEKGDIPEGYSVSREKKERFSLILESASTNQTSMYLCASSYRGASTEAFFGQGTRLTVV.

CDR3 residues: CAIDTGDLAYEQYF. The CDR3 DNA sequence: TGTGCCATAGATACCGGGGACCTCGCCTACGAGCAGTACTTC. The chain employs TRBV24-1 and TRBJ2-7, with D perhaps TRBD1 or TRBD2 (5 bases each). The CDR3 runs to 14 residues. CDR1 is KGHDR, CDR2 SFDVKD, per germline. Trimming cost V 11 bases and J 2 bases, with 18 bases left between them.

The chain employs TRBV27 and TRBJ2-7, with 8 bases matching TRBD2. J gave up 3 bases and V 4 bases, and 5 bases lay outside the gene matches. Per germline, CDR1 MNHEY and CDR2 SMNVEV (reference sequence). CDR3 length equals 14 residues. The CDR3 loop is CASSSGTRDYEQYF. The CDR3 region has the DNA TGTGCCAGCAGTTCGGGGACTAGGGACTACGAGCAGTACTTC.

V gene TRBV7-9 combines with J gene TRBJ2-5, with D possibly TRBD2 on 5 matching bases. Per the germline V gene, CDR1 is SEHNR and CDR2 is FQNEAQ (reference sequence). The CDR3 runs to 16 residues. V gave up 3 bases and J gave up 3 bases, with 17 bases separating them. CDR3 DNA sequence: TGTGCCAGCAGCTTCGGGGAGCCACTCCCAAAAGAGACCCAGTACTTC. It yields the protein CASSFGEPLPKETQYF.